The clone carrying this T cell receptor beta chain was recorded at least ten times. Its target is unknown. This specimen comes from a study of T cells in Graves' hyperthyroidism and ophthalmopathy. Study-wide points: Ophthalmopathy was identified by the model a median about seven months ahead of onset.

There were TCR beta CDR3 regions amplified from RNA transcripts. HTBI primers were the set used in a first-round RT-PCR of the TCR CDR3. Via MiXCR, TCRdb re-called the multiplex PCR reads, giving one row per CDR3 protein. This sample has approximately 360,000 distinct CDR3 sequences, with 15% to 19% found just once. With V trimmed by 2 bases and J by 5 bases, 9 bases remained unmatched. There are 15 residues in the CDR3. Germline V CDR1 and CDR2: SQVTM, ANQGSEA. This clonotype was obtained from a woman younger than 30 with Graves' hyperthyroidism that later progressed to Graves' ophthalmopathy. The chain joins TRBV29-1 to TRBJ2-3, with 8 bases that match TRBD2. Sequencing used blood. The CDR3: CSVEPAGLAGDTQYF. CDR3 in DNA: TGCAGCGTTGAACCCGCCGGACTAGCAGGAGATACGCAGTATTTT.